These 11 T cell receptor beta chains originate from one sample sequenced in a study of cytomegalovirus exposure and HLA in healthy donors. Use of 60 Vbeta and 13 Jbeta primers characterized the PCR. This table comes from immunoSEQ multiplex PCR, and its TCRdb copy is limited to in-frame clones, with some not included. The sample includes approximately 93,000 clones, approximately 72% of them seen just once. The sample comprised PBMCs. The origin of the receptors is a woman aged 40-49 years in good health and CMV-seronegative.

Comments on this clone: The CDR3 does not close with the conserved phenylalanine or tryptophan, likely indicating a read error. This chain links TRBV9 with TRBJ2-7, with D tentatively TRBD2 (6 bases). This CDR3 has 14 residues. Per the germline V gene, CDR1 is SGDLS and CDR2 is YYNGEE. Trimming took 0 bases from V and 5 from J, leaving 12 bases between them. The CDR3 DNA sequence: TGTGCCAGCAGCGTAGATGGGGCGGGGAACGAGCAGTACCTC. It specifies CASSVDGAGNEQYL.

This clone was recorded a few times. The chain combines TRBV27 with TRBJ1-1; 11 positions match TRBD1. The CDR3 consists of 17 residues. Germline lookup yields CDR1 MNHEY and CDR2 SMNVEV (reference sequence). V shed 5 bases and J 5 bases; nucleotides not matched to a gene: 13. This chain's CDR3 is CASSGPGQGGGWTEAFF. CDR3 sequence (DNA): TGTGCCAGCAGTGGACCGGGACAGGGGGGAGGATGGACTGAAGCTTTCTTT.

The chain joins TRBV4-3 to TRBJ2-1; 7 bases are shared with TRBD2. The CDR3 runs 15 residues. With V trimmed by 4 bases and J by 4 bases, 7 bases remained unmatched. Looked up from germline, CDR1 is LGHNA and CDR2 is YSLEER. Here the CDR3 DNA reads TGCGCCAGCAGCCGCCTAGCGGCTTCATACAATGAGCAGTTCTTC. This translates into CASSRLAASYNEQFF.

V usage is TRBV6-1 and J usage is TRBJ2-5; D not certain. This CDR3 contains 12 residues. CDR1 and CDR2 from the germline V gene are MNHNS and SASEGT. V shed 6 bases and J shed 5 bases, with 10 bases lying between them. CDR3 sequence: CASREIGETQYF. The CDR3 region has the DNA TGTGCCAGCAGGGAAATCGGGGAGACCCAGTACTTC.

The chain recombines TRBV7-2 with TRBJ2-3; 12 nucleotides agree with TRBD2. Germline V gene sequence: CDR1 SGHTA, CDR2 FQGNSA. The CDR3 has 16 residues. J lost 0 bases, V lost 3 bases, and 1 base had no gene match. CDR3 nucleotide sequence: TGTGCCAGCAGCTTCGGGACTAGCGGGAGCACAGATACGCAGTATTTT. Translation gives CASSFGTSGSTDTQYF.

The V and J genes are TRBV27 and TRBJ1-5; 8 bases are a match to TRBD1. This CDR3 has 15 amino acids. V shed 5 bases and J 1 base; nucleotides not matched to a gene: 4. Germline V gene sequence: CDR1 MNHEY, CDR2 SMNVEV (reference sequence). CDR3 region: CASSGSGGSNQPQHF. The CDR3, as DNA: TGTGCCAGCAGTGGGTCAGGGGGCAGCAATCAGCCCCAGCATTTT.

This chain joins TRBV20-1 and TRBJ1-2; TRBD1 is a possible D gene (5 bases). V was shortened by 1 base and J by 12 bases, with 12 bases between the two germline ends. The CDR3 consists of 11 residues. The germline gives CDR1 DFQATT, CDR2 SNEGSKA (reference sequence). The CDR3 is CSARGTTSHTF. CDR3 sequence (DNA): TGCAGTGCTAGAGGGACAACGAGCCACACCTTC.

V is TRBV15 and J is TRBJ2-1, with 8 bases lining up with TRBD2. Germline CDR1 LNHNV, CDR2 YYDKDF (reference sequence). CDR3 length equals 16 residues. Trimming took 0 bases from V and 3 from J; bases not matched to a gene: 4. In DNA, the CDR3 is TGTGCCACCAGCAGAGAAGCGGGGGACTTCTACAATGAGCAGTTCTTC. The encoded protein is CATSREAGDFYNEQFF.

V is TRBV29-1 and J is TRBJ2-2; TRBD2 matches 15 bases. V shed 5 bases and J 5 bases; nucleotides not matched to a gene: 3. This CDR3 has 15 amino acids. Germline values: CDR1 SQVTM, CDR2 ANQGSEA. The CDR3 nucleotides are TGCAGCGTTTCCGGACTAGCGGGAGGGACCGGGGAGCTGTTTTTT. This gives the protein CSVSGLAGGTGELFF.

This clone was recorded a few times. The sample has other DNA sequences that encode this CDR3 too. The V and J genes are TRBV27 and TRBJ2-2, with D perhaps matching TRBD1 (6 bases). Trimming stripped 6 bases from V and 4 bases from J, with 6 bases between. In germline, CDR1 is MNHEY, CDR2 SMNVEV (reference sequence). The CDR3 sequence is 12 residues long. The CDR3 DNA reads TGTGCCAGCAGCAGGGGCACCGGGGAGCTGTTTTTT. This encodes CASSRGTGELFF.

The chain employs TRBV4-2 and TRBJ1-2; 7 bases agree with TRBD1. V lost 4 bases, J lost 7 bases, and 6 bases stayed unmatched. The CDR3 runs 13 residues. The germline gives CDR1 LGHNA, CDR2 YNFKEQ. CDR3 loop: CASSPQNRGGYTF. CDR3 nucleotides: TGTGCCAGCAGCCCCCAGAACAGGGGTGGCTACACCTTC.